These T cell receptor beta chains were read from a single sample in a study of regulatory T cells in long-lasting Graves disease. TCRdb re-called the multiplex PCR reads through MiXCR, storing one row per CDR3 protein. Of around 400,000 distinct CDR3 sequences listed, roughly a sixth are singletons. The source material was peripheral blood mononuclear cells (PBMCs), sampled at new diagnosis, from a patient treated with antithyroid drugs. The receptors here all came from a female donor with Graves disease. Both conserved end residues are part of each CDR3. Each record gives: J gene, V gene, CDR3 length, clone size, D gene, CDR3 protein, CDR3 DNA. D genes are given only for firm matches. Expanded clones are given a class, and other clones once, few, many or no size at all.

j_call: TRBJ2-7; v_call: TRBV7-2; cdr3_length: 12; clone_size: many; d_call: -; cdr3_aa: CASSRVSYEQYF; cdr3_nt: TGTGCCAGCAGCCGTGTATCCTACGAGCAGTACTTC
j_call: TRBJ1-3; v_call: TRBV4-1; cdr3_length: 15; clone_size: many; d_call: TRBD1; cdr3_aa: CASSQGQGPGNTIYF; cdr3_nt: TGCGCCAGCAGCCAAGGACAGGGCCCTGGAAACACCATATATTTT
j_call: TRBJ2-5; v_call: TRBV28; cdr3_length: 15; clone_size: many; d_call: TRBD1; cdr3_aa: CASRLHDRVEETQYF; cdr3_nt: TGTGCCAGCAGACTTCACGACAGGGTAGAAGAGACCCAGTACTTC
j_call: TRBJ2-2; v_call: TRBV29-1; cdr3_length: 12; clone_size: few; d_call: -; cdr3_aa: CSVLGITGELFF; cdr3_nt: TGCAGCGTTTTAGGAATAACCGGGGAGCTGTTTTTT
j_call: TRBJ1-1; v_call: TRBV27; cdr3_length: 15; clone_size: many; d_call: -; cdr3_aa: CASSLGAGPNTEAFF; cdr3_nt: TGTGCCAGCAGTTTGGGGGCAGGGCCTAACACTGAAGCTTTCTTT
j_call: TRBJ2-7; v_call: TRBV5-5; cdr3_length: 15; clone_size: few; d_call: -; cdr3_aa: CASSLVRRFSYEQYF; cdr3_nt: TGTGCCAGCAGCTTGGTACGCAGATTCTCCTACGAGCAGTACTTC
j_call: TRBJ2-1; v_call: TRBV27; cdr3_length: 15; clone_size: -; d_call: -; cdr3_aa: CASSKQIFSYNEQFF; cdr3_nt: TGTGCCAGCAGTAAACAAATCTTCTCCTACAATGAGCAGTTCTTC
j_call: TRBJ2-1; v_call: TRBV12-3/TRBV12-4; cdr3_length: 14; clone_size: many; d_call: -; cdr3_aa: CASSLGRVGNEQFF; cdr3_nt: TGTGCCAGCAGTTTAGGCCGGGTCGGGAATGAGCAGTTCTTC
j_call: TRBJ2-3; v_call: TRBV12-3/TRBV12-4; cdr3_length: 17; clone_size: many; d_call: TRBD1; cdr3_aa: CASRRGQGGFGTDTQYF; cdr3_nt: TGTGCCAGCAGACGTGGACAGGGAGGTTTCGGCACAGATACGCAGTATTTT
j_call: TRBJ1-5; v_call: TRBV11-3; cdr3_length: 15; clone_size: -; d_call: TRBD1; cdr3_aa: CASSLGDRGQEPQHF; cdr3_nt: TGTGCCAGCAGCTTAGGGGACAGGGGTCAGGAGCCCCAGCATTTT
j_call: TRBJ1-1; v_call: TRBV20-1; cdr3_length: 12; clone_size: few; d_call: -; cdr3_aa: CSAPVSNTEAFF; cdr3_nt: TGCAGTGCCCCCGTTTCGAACACTGAAGCTTTCTTT
j_call: TRBJ1-5; v_call: TRBV12-3/TRBV12-4; cdr3_length: 16; clone_size: many; d_call: -; cdr3_aa: CASSLSWGVGGQPQHF; cdr3_nt: TGTGCCAGCAGTTTATCCTGGGGAGTGGGGGGCCAGCCCCAGCATTTT
j_call: TRBJ1-2; v_call: TRBV6-1; cdr3_length: 16; clone_size: -; d_call: TRBD1; cdr3_aa: CASSEVPGQGAYGYTF; cdr3_nt: TGTGCCAGCAGTGAGGTTCCGGGACAGGGTGCCTATGGCTACACCTTC
j_call: TRBJ2-4; v_call: TRBV7-2; cdr3_length: 13; clone_size: many; d_call: -; cdr3_aa: CASSLSTINIQYF; cdr3_nt: TGTGCCAGCAGCTTATCAACAATAAACATTCAGTACTTC
j_call: TRBJ1-1; v_call: TRBV20-1; cdr3_length: 13; clone_size: many; d_call: -; cdr3_aa: CSAQGMWNTEAFF; cdr3_nt: TGCAGTGCTCAGGGTATGTGGAACACTGAAGCTTTCTTT
j_call: TRBJ2-7; v_call: TRBV6-1; cdr3_length: 17; clone_size: once; d_call: TRBD2; cdr3_aa: CAIHTGGASGSSYEQYF; cdr3_nt: TGTGCCATACATACCGGGGGGGCTAGCGGGAGTAGTTACGAGCAGTACTTC
j_call: TRBJ1-1; v_call: TRBV5-5; cdr3_length: 13; clone_size: few; d_call: -; cdr3_aa: CASSHGGAGGAFF; cdr3_nt: TGTGCCAGCAGCCATGGGGGGGCGGGTGGAGCTTTCTTT